Listed here are 32 T cell receptor beta chains from one sample, sequenced in a study of human T cells and chemical hapten exposure. MiXCR, run by TCRdb on the RACE reads, gives a single entry per CDR3 protein. The top ten clones hold about 7.7% of a sample with 380,000 or so distinct CDR3 sequences, about 5% of them seen once. Stated time point: pre-sensitization, week 0. Treatment specified: therapeutic diphenylcyclopropenone sensitization with weekly scalp DPC. This sample comprised whole blood, obtained in connection with sensitization to the hapten diphenylcyclopropenone (DPC). These receptors all come from a woman aged 18 to 35 with alopecia areata. Some clones in this sample may be carry-over from other donors' samples.

As regards this clonotype: A much larger clonotype is one base distant, so this may be a read error. This sequence joins TRBV4-3 and TRBJ2-4; D possibly corresponds to TRBD2 (6 bases). The germline gives CDR1 LGHNA, CDR2 YSLEER. CDR3 length: 18 residues. The CDR3 region is CASSQGGSSAPTKNIHYF. The CDR3 region has the DNA TGCGCCAGCAGCCAAGGGGGGTCTAGCGCCCCAACCAAAAACATTCATTACTTC.

This clonotype was seen a few times. The chain has TRBV20-1 and TRBJ1-1; maybe TRBD1 (6 bases). The CDR3 has 12 amino acids. V dropped 1 base and J dropped 5 bases, with 8 bases sitting between them. Germline V CDR1 and CDR2: DFQATT, SNEGSKA (reference sequence). CDR3 protein: CSARVQGTEAFF. Here the CDR3 DNA reads TGCAGTGCTAGAGTACAGGGAACTGAAGCTTTCTTT.

V gene TRBV6-5 combines with J gene TRBJ1-1; D gene unclear. Trimming took off 0 bases at V and 2 bases at J, with 10 bases between the two ends. The CDR3 extends over 15 amino acids. Per the germline V gene, CDR1 is MNHEY and CDR2 is SVGAGI. CDR3 in DNA: TGTGCCAGCAGTTACTCGCATACACTTAACACTGAAGCTTTCTTT. Its protein product is CASSYSHTLNTEAFF.

The chain recombines TRBV2 with TRBJ1-5; TRBD1 is a possible D gene (5 bases). The CDR3 is 14 amino acids. Germline values: CDR1 SNHLY, CDR2 FYNNEI. Deletions cut 6 bases from V and 0 bases from J, with 9 bases between. DNA for the CDR3: TGTGCCAGCAGCCAACAGGCTAGCAATCAGCCCCAGCATTTT. It translates to CASSQQASNQPQHF.

The V and J genes are TRBV5-1 and TRBJ2-1, with D perhaps assigned TRBD1 or TRBD2 (5 bases each). V gave up 4 bases and J gave up 0 bases, with 11 bases separating them. This CDR3 comprises 15 residues. The germline gives CDR1 SGHRS, CDR2 YFSETQ. CDR3 sequence: CASSGGLSSYNEQFF. The DNA of the CDR3 is TGCGCCAGCAGCGGGGGTCTTAGCTCCTACAATGAGCAGTTCTTC.

The J gene is TRBJ1-1, the V gene TRBV7-9; D is undetermined. CDR1 SEHNR and CDR2 FQNEAQ come from the germline V gene (reference sequence). The ends were cut back, 1 base at V and 2 bases at J, with 11 bases in the middle. The CDR3 is made up of 15 amino acids. The CDR3 region has the DNA TGTGCCAGCAGCTTAGAATCCGGACTTAACACTGAAGCTTTCTTT. Translating gives CASSLESGLNTEAFF.

This clonotype was counted at least ten times. V usage is TRBV29-1 and J usage is TRBJ2-5, with D tentatively TRBD2 (6 bases). The CDR3 spans 13 residues. The germline V gene encodes CDR1 SQVTM and CDR2 ANQGSEA. Between the trimmed V and J ends, which lost 2 bases and 4 bases, there was a span of 11 bases. This chain's CDR3 is CSVEKGGGETQYF. The CDR3 DNA reads TGCAGCGTTGAAAAGGGAGGCGGAGAGACCCAGTACTTC.

The rearrangement joins TRBV11-2 to TRBJ1-2, with D possibly being TRBD1 (5 bases). The germline CDR1 and CDR2 sequences are SGHAT and FQNNGV. Trimming shortened V by 4 bases and J by 2 bases, and 17 bases separated the two germline ends. The length of the CDR3 is 16 residues. The CDR3 DNA reads as TGTGCCAGCAGCTCTCGGCCGAGGGGCCTGAACTATGGCTACACCTTC. Translating it yields CASSSRPRGLNYGYTF.

This clonotype has at least ten counts. The chain carries TRBV28 and TRBJ2-6; D is unresolved. The V gene's germline CDR1 is MDHEN and CDR2 SYDVKM. V dropped 8 bases and J dropped 0 bases, with 11 bases sitting between them. The length of the CDR3 is 15 residues. Here the CDR3 reads CASCLSHSGANVLTF. The DNA of the CDR3 is TGTGCCAGCTGTCTTAGTCACTCTGGGGCCAACGTCCTGACTTTC.

This clonotype showed up many times. The rearrangement joins TRBV7-2 to TRBJ1-2, with D perhaps TRBD1 (5 bases). Per the germline V gene, CDR1 is SGHTA and CDR2 is FQGNSA. V gave up 1 base and J gave up 6 bases, with 12 bases separating them. The CDR3 loop spans 14 amino acids. In nucleotides, the CDR3 is TGTGCCAGCAGCTTAGGCGGTTGGGGGGATGGCTACACCTTC. Translating it yields CASSLGGWGDGYTF.

There are a few counts of this clonotype. The J gene is TRBJ1-4, the V gene TRBV6-6; D is ambiguous. V lost 4 bases and J 0 bases, leaving 9 bases between the germline ends. Germline CDR1 MNHNY, CDR2 SVGAGI (reference sequence). This CDR3 has 15 residues. The CDR3 nucleotides are TGTGCCAGCAGTTTCCAACCGGCAACTAATGAAAAACTGTTTTTT. Translating gives CASSFQPATNEKLFF.

This clonotype has at least ten counts. This rearrangement joins TRBV7-2 to TRBJ2-3; no firm D call. CDR1 and CDR2 (germline): SGHTA, FQGNSA. V dropped 0 bases and J dropped 9 bases, with 10 bases sitting between them. CDR3 length equals 13 residues. In DNA form, the CDR3 reads TGTGCCAGCAGCTTAGCCCTAGTCAAGACGCAGTATTTT. This codes for CASSLALVKTQYF.

This clonotype was detected only a few times. The chain is built from TRBV4-3 and TRBJ2-1; the D is unclear. This CDR3 has 17 amino acids. Trimming shortened V by 0 bases and J by 10 bases, and 22 bases separated the two germline ends. Germline CDR1 is LGHNA and CDR2 is YSLEER. This chain's CDR3 is CASSQEASLLSSQEQFF. In DNA form, the CDR3 reads TGCGCCAGCAGCCAAGAAGCGAGCCTGTTGTCTTCCCAGGAGCAGTTCTTC.

The CDR3 nucleotides read TGTGCCAGCAGCTTACGAGGTGGTGACTCTGAAGCTTTCTTT. Residues: CASSLRGGDSEAFF. The V and J genes are TRBV7-9 and TRBJ1-1; D is unresolved. Germline CDR1 SEHNR, CDR2 FQNEAQ (reference sequence). V dropped 2 bases and J dropped 6 bases, with 13 bases sitting between them. CDR3 length: 14 residues. Looking up the rest from reference TRBV7-9 and TRBJ1-1 gives the full variable domain: DTGVSQNPRHKITKRGQNVTFRCDPISEHNRLYWYRQTLGQGPEFLTYFQNEAQLEKSRLLSDRFSAERPKGSFSTLEIQRTEQGDSAMYLCASSLRGGDSEAFFGQGTRLTVV.

Ten or more counts support this clonotype. The V gene is TRBV14, the J gene TRBJ2-5; D not certain. The germline V gene encodes CDR1 SGHDN and CDR2 FVKESK. With 5 bases removed from V and 3 bases from J, the gap between germline ends came to 4 bases. The CDR3 is 11 residues long. CDR3 protein: CASSGEETQYF. In DNA, the CDR3 is TGTGCCAGCAGCGGTGAAGAGACCCAGTACTTC.

This chain uses TRBV7-3 with TRBJ1-2; no firm D call. This CDR3 has 15 residues. The V end was cut by 0 bases, the J end by 0 bases, with 8 bases between. Germline values: CDR1 SGHTA, CDR2 FQGTGA. In DNA form, the CDR3 reads TGTGCCAGCAGCTTAACGGGCAGCTCTAACTATGGCTACACCTTC. It is translated as CASSLTGSSNYGYTF.

The table lists this clonotype with many counts. V and J are TRBV10-1 and TRBJ1-5, with 9 nucleotides matching TRBD1. J gave up 0 bases and V 6 bases, and 6 bases lay outside the gene matches. The CDR3 runs 16 residues. CDR1 and CDR2 (germline): WNHNN, SYGVQD (reference sequence). Here the CDR3 reads CASSSGTGISNQPQHF. CDR3 nucleotides: TGCGCCAGCAGCTCCGGGACAGGGATTAGCAATCAGCCCCAGCATTTT.

Only a few counts were recorded for this clonotype. This sequence joins TRBV20-1 and TRBJ1-5; D might be TRBD1 (6 bases). The CDR3 loop spans 14 amino acids. Trimming stripped 5 bases from V and 6 bases from J, with 17 bases between. Germline V gene data show CDR1 as DFQATT and CDR2 as SNEGSKA (reference sequence). CDR3 in amino acids: CSAPPRGPFQPQHF. As DNA, the CDR3 is TGCAGTGCTCCCCCTCGGGGGCCTTTTCAGCCCCAGCATTTT.

This clonotype was seen only a few times. V is TRBV20-1 and J is TRBJ1-5; D may be TRBD1 (6 bases). CDR1 is DFQATT, CDR2 SNEGSKA, per germline (reference sequence). The V and J ends lost 3 bases and 0 bases respectively, with 12 bases between them. The CDR3 contains 15 residues. CDR3: CSASPWTDSNQPQHF. The CDR3 region has the DNA TGCAGTGCTAGTCCTTGGACAGATAGCAATCAGCCCCAGCATTTT.

Many counts were recorded for this clonotype. The chain combines TRBV10-3 with TRBJ2-1; D gene ambiguous. The V end was cut by 7 bases, the J end by 6 bases, with 10 bases between. Germline V gene lookup returns CDR1 ENHRY and CDR2 SYGVKD. This CDR3 contains 12 residues. CDR3 in amino acids: CAITTLANEQFF. In DNA, the CDR3 is TGTGCCATCACTACCCTGGCCAATGAGCAGTTCTTC.

The chain carries TRBV4-2 and TRBJ2-3; tentatively, D is TRBD1 (6 bases). The V and J ends lost 4 bases and 6 bases respectively, with 23 bases between them. This CDR3 is 17 amino acids long. Looked up from germline, CDR1 is LGHNA and CDR2 is YNFKEQ. The chain's CDR3 is CASSRTALDRLRDTQYF. In nucleotides, the CDR3 is TGTGCCAGCAGCCGGACCGCCTTGGACAGACTTAGGGATACGCAGTATTTT.

This clonotype was detected ten times or more. The rearrangement joins TRBV29-1 to TRBJ2-2; D unresolved. This CDR3 has 12 residues. V lost 5 bases to trimming and J lost 8 bases, with 12 bases between them. Germline-derived CDR1 and CDR2 are SQVTM and ANQGSEA. The CDR3 region is CSVLMRQGELFF. The CDR3 DNA sequence: TGCAGCGTTCTCATGAGGCAGGGGGAGCTGTTTTTT.

This clonotype was seen a handful of times. J is TRBJ2-3 and V is TRBV20-1; 9 positions agree with TRBD1. The CDR3 is made up of 15 amino acids. Germline assignment: CDR1 DFQATT and CDR2 SNEGSKA (reference sequence). The ends lost 4 bases at V and 0 bases at J; junction bases unmatched: 5. The DNA for the CDR3 is TGCAGTGCTAACAGGGGGCAAGCTAGCACAGATACGCAGTATTTT. The encoded protein is CSANRGQASTDTQYF.

This clonotype appeared many times. This rearrangement joins TRBV14 to TRBJ1-2; D possibly corresponds to TRBD1 (6 bases). This CDR3 is 14 amino acids long. Germline V gene lookup returns CDR1 SGHDN and CDR2 FVKESK. V was cut by 5 bases and J by 7 bases, with 17 bases left in between. The CDR3 sequence is CASSTQGFGIGYTF. CDR3 nucleotides: TGTGCCAGCAGCACACAGGGTTTCGGTATTGGCTACACCTTC.

The V and J genes are TRBV3-1 and TRBJ1-2; D remains unclear. The ends were cut back, 0 bases at V and 4 bases at J, with 15 bases in the middle. The CDR3 covers 16 residues. From germline, CDR1 is LGHDT and CDR2 YNNKEL (reference sequence). The CDR3 loop reads CASSQDLGSPTYGYTF. Here the CDR3 DNA reads TGTGCCAGCAGCCAAGATCTCGGCAGCCCCACCTATGGCTACACCTTC. Full variable domain (outside the CDR3, taken from reference TRBV3-1 and TRBJ1-2): DTAVSQTPKYLVTQMGNDKSIKCEQNLGHDTMYWYKQDSKKFLKIMFSYNNKELIINETVPNRFSPKSPDKAHLNLHINSLELGDSAVYFCASSQDLGSPTYGYTFGSGTRLTVV.

This clonotype was counted a few times. The V gene is TRBV6-1, the J gene TRBJ2-1; 15 nucleotides agree with TRBD2. Germline-derived CDR1 and CDR2 are MNHNS and SASEGT. This CDR3 has 18 amino acids. V lost 7 bases and J lost 1; bases outside the gene matches: 8. CDR3 coding DNA: TGTGCCAGCACTACCGGGACTAGCGGGGGGCATTCCTACAATGAGCAGTTCTTC. It is translated as CASTTGTSGGHSYNEQFF.

This clonotype was observed many times. The chain uses TRBV27 and TRBJ1-2, with 8 bases matching TRBD1. The length of the CDR3 is 13 residues. V trimming: 6 bases; J trimming: 6 bases; junction bases outside the gene matches: 6. From germline, CDR1 is MNHEY and CDR2 SMNVEV (reference sequence). The CDR3 DNA sequence: TGTGCCAGCAGATCGACAGGGGTTCATGGCTACACCTTC. Protein product: CASRSTGVHGYTF.

At least ten counts were recorded for this clonotype. The rearrangement uses TRBV6-6 and TRBJ1-5, with 7 nucleotides matching TRBD1. Germline CDR1 is MNHNY and CDR2 is SVGAGI (reference sequence). The junction had 2 bases not matched to a gene; V was cut back by 4 bases and J by 2 bases. The CDR3 is 14 amino acids. The CDR3 region is CASSSGTGNQPQHF. The CDR3 coding sequence is TGTGCCAGCAGTTCCGGGACAGGCAATCAGCCCCAGCATTTT.

This chain uses TRBV25-1 with TRBJ1-6, with TRBD1 as a possible D gene (6 bases). There are 16 residues in the CDR3. Germline assignment: CDR1 MGHDK and CDR2 SYGVNS. Trimming shortened V by 4 bases and J by 7 bases, and 17 bases separated the two germline ends. The CDR3 spells CASSGTRGPANSPLHF. CDR3 bases: TGTGCCAGCAGTGGTACGCGGGGGCCCGCCAATTCACCCCTCCACTTT.

This chain links TRBV20-1 with TRBJ2-3, with 11 bases aligning to TRBD2. CDR3 length equals 14 residues. The germline V gene has CDR1 DFQATT and CDR2 SNEGSKA (reference sequence). V lost 3 bases to trimming and J lost 9 bases; unmatched junction nucleotides: 8. CDR3 DNA: TGCAGTGCTAGCCGTAGCGGGGGGGCGACCACGCAGTATTTT. It encodes CSASRSGGATTQYF.

This chain links TRBV5-4 with TRBJ2-3; the D call may be TRBD1 or TRBD2 (5 bases each). V was shortened by 3 bases and J by 0 bases, with 8 bases between the two germline ends. CDR3 size: 14 residues. Germline CDR1 SGHNT, CDR2 YYREEE (reference sequence). The CDR3 sequence is CASSSWDSTDTQYF. The CDR3 DNA is TGTGCCAGCAGCTCATGGGACAGCACAGATACGCAGTATTTT.

This clonotype was seen at least ten times. The V gene is TRBV5-4, the J gene TRBJ2-7; 9 bases agree with TRBD2. This CDR3 has 14 residues. V was pared by 0 bases and J by 4 bases, with 2 bases of the junction left unmatched. Germline CDR1 and CDR2: SGHNT and YYREEE (reference sequence). The CDR3 region has the DNA TGTGCCAGCAGCTTGGAGGCGGGGGGGTACGAGCAGTACTTC. Amino acid sequence: CASSLEAGGYEQYF.